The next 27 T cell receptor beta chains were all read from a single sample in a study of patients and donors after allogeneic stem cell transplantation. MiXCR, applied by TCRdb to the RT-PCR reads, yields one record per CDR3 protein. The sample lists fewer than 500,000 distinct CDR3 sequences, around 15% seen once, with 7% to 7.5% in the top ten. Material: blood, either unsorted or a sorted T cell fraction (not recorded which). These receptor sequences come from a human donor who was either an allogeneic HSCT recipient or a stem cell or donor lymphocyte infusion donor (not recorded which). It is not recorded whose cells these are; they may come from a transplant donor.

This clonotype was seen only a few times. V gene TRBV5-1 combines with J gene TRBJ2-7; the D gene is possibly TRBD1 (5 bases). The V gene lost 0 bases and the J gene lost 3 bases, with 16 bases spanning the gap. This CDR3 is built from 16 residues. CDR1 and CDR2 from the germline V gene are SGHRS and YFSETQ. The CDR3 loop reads CASSLAEGAAVYEQYF. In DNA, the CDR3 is TGCGCCAGCAGCTTGGCTGAAGGGGCAGCCGTCTACGAGCAGTACTTC.

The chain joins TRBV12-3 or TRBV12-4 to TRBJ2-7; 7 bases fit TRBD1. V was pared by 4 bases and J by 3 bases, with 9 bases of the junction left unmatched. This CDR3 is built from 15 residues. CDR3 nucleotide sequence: TGTGCCAGCAGTTCCCGCGACAGGGTAGGCTACGAGCAGTACTTC. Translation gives CASSSRDRVGYEQYF.

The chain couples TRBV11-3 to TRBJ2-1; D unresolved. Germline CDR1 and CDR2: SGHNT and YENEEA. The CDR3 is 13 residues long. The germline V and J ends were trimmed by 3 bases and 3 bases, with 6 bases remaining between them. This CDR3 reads CASSFYVYNEQFF. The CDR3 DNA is TGTGCCAGCAGCTTTTATGTCTACAATGAGCAGTTCTTC.

This CDR3 is CASSLVLARDRKDSDTQYF. CDR3 in DNA: TGTGCCAGCAGCTTAGTGTTGGCGCGGGATCGGAAAGACTCAGATACGCAGTATTTT. V gene TRBV7-8 combines with J gene TRBJ2-3; D perhaps matches TRBD2 (6 bases). Trimming left V 1 base short and J 4 bases short, with 24 bases between. The CDR3 has 19 residues. CDR1 and CDR2 (germline): SGHVS, FQNEAQ. The whole variable domain, remainder taken from reference TRBV7-8 and TRBJ2-3, is GAGVSQSPRYKVAKRGQDVALRCDPISGHVSLFWYQQALGQGPEFLTYFQNEAQLDKSGLPSDRFFAERPEGSVSTLKIQRTQQEDSAVYLCASSLVLARDRKDSDTQYFGPGTRLTVL.

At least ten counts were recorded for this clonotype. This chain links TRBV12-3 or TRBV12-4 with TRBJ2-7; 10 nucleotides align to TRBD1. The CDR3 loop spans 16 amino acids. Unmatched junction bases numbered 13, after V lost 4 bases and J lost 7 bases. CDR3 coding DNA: TGTGCCAGCAGTTCTGCCGGGACAGGGGTAGCGAAGGAGCAGTACTTC. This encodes CASSSAGTGVAKEQYF.

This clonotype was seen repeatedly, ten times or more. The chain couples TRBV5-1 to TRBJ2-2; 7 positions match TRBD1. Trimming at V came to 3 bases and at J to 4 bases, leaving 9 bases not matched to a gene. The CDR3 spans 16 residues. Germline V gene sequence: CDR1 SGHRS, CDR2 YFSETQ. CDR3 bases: TGCGCCAGCAGCTCCAGACAGGGTCACGGCACCGGGGAGCTGTTTTTT. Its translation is CASSSRQGHGTGELFF.

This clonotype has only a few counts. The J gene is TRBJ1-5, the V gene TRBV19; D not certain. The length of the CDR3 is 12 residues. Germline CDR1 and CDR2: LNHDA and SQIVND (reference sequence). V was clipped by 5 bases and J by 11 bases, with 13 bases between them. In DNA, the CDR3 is TGTGCCAGTAGTGCGGGTGCTAACGCCCAGCATTTT. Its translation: CASSAGANAQHF.

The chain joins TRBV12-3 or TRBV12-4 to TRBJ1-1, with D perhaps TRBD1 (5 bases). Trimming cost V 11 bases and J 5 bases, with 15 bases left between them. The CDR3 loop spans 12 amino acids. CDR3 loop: CAGRGSGTEAFF. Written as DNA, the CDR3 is TGTGCCGGTCGGGGGAGTGGGACTGAAGCTTTCTTT.

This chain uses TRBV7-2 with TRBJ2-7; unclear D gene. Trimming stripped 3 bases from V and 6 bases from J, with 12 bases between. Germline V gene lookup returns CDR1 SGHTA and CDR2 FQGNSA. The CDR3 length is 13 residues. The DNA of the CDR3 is TGTGCCAGCAGCTTGACTTCGGCCACCGAGCAGTACTTC. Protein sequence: CASSLTSATEQYF.

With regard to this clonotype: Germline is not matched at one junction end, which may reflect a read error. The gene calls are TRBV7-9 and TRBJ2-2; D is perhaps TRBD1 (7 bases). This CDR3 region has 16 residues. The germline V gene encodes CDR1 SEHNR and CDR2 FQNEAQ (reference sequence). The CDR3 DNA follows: TGTGCCAGCAGCTTAGCGGCAGGGGGGAACACCGGGGAGCTGCTTTTT. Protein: CASSLAAGGNTGELLF.

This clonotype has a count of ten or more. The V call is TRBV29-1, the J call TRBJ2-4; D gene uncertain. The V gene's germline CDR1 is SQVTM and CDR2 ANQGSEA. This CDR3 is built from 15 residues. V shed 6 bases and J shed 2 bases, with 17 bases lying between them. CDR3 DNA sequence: TGCAGCGTCAGCCGCTCCGGTGGGTCCAAAAACATTCAGTACTTC. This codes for CSVSRSGGSKNIQYF.

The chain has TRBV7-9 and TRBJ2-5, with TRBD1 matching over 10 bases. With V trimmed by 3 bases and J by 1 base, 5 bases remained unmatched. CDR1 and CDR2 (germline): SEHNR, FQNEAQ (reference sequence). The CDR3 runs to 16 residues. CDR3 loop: CASSLGDRGPQETQYF. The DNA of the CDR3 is TGTGCCAGCAGCTTGGGGGACAGGGGACCCCAAGAGACCCAGTACTTC.

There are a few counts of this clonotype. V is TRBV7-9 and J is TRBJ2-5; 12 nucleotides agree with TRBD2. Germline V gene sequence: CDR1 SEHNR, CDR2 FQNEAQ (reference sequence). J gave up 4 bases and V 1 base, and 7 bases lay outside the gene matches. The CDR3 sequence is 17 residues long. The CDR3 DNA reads TGTGCCAGCAGCTTAGGGGGAACTAGCGGGAGGCCAGAGACCCAGTACTTC. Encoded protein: CASSLGGTSGRPETQYF.

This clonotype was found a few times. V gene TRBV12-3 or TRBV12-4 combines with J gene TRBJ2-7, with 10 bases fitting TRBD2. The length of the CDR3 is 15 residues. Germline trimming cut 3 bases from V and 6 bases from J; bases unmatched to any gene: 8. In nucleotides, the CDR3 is TGTGCCAGCAGTTTCGCTAGCGGGAGTCAAGGCGAGCAGTACTTC. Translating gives CASSFASGSQGEQYF.

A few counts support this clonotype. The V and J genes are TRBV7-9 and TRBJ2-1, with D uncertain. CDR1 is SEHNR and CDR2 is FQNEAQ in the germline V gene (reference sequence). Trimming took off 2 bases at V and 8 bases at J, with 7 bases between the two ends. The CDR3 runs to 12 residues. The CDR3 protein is CASSLIVDEQFF. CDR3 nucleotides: TGTGCCAGCAGCTTAATTGTCGATGAGCAGTTCTTC.

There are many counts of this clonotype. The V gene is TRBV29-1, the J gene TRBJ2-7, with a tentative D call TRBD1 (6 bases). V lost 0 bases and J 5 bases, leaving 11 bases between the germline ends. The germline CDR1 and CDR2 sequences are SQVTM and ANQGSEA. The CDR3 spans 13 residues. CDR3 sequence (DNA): TGCAGCGTTGAAGATGGTAGGGACAACGAGCAGTACTTC. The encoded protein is CSVEDGRDNEQYF.

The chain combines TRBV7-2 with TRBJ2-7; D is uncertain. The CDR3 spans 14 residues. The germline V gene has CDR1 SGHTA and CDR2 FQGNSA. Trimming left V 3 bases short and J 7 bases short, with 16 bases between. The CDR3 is CASSFHGYSWEQYF. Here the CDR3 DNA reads TGTGCCAGCAGCTTCCATGGGTACTCGTGGGAGCAGTACTTC.

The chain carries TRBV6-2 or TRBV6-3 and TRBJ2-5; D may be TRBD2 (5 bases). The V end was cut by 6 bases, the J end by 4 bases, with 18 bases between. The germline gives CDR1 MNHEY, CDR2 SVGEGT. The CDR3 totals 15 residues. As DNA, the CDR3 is TGTGCCAGCAGCCTAGAGGGAGTCGGCGGAGAGACCCAGTACTTC. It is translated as CASSLEGVGGETQYF.

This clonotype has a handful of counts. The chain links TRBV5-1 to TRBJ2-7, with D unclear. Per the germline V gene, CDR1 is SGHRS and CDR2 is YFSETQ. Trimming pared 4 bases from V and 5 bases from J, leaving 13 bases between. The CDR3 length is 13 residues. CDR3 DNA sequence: TGCGCCAGCAGCCTCAGAGTAGCCCACGAGCAGTACTTC. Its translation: CASSLRVAHEQYF.

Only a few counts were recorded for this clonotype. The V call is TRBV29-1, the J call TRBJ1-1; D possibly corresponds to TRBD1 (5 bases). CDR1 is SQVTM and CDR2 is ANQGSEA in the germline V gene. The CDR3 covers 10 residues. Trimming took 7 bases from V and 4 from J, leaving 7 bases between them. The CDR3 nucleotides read TGCAGCGGGGGGAGCACTGAAGCTTTCTTT. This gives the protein CSGGSTEAFF. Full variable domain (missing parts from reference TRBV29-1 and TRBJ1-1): SAVISQKPSRDICQRGTSLTIQCQVDSQVTMMFWYRQQPGQSLTLIATANQGSEATYESGFVIDKFPISRPNLTFSTLTVSNMSPEDSSIYLCSGGSTEAFFGQGTRLTVV.

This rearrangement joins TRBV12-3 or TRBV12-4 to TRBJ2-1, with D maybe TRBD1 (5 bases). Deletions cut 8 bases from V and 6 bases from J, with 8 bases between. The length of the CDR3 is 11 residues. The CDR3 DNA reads TGTGCCAGCGGACAAACCAATGAGCAGTTCTTC. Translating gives CASGQTNEQFF.

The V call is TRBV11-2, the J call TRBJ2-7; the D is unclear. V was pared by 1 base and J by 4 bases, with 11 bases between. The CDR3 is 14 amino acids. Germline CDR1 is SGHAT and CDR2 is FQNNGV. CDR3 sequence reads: CASSLATGKYEQYF. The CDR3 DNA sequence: TGTGCCAGCAGCTTAGCTACCGGAAAATACGAGCAGTACTTC.

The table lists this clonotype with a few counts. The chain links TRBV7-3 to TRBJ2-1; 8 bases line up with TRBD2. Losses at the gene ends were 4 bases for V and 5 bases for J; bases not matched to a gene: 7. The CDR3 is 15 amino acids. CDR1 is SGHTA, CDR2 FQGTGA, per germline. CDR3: CASSCLAGLDNEQFF. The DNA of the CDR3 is TGTGCCAGCAGCTGCTTAGCGGGATTAGACAATGAGCAGTTCTTC.

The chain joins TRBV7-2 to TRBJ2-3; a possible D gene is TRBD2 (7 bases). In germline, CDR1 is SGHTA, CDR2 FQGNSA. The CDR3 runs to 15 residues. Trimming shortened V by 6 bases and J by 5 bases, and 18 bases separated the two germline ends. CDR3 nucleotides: TGTGCCAGCAGTCAGGTCGGGGGGCGTGTAGATACGCAGTATTTT. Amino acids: CASSQVGGRVDTQYF.

CDR3 sequence reads: CASSKSHFSGASTDTQYF. The CDR3 DNA follows: TGTGCCAGCAGCAAAAGTCACTTTAGCGGAGCTAGCACAGATACGCAGTATTTT. This chain joins TRBV11-2 and TRBJ2-3; TRBD2 is a possible D gene (6 bases). The germline gives CDR1 SGHAT, CDR2 FQNNGV. CDR3 length equals 18 residues. Trimming left V 5 bases short and J 0 bases short, with 21 bases between.

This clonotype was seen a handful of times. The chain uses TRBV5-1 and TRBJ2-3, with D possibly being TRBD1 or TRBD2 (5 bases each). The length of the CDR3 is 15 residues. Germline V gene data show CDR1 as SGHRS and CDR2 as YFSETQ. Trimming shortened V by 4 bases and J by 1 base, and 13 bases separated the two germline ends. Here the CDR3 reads CASSPGSPRTDTQYF. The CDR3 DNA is TGCGCCAGCAGCCCAGGGAGCCCACGCACAGATACGCAGTATTTT.

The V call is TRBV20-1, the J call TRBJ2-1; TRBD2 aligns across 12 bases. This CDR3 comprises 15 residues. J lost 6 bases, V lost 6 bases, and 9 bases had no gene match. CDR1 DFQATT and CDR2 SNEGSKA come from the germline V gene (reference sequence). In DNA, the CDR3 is TGCAGTGCCCTTTATCTAGCGGGAGGGAGCAATGAGCAGTTCTTC. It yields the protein CSALYLAGGSNEQFF.